The clone carrying this TCR beta chain came up a few times. This entry is derived from a study of T-cell reconstitution after alpha-beta-depleted transplantation in children. This sample's TCRbeta library carried unique molecular identifier barcodes. TCRdb reprocessed the PCR reads with MiXCR, giving one entry per CDR3 protein. Found here are about 690,000 distinct CDR3 sequences, roughly 15% of them singletons; the top ten hold about 1.1%. The CDR3 contains 16 residues. V lost 2 bases to trimming and J lost 4 bases, with 12 bases between them. Germline CDR1 reads MNHEY; CDR2 reads SVGAGI. The input for sequencing was PBMCs from the stem cell graft donor, taken from the stem cell graft. The chain recombines TRBV6-5 with TRBJ2-6; D possibly uses TRBD1 or TRBD2 (6 bases each). This sequence was found in a human donor who donated a stem cell graft to a child with acute myeloid leukemia. CDR3 coding DNA: TGTGCCAGCAGTTACAGTCGGGGGACAGGGGCCAACGTCCTGACTTTC. Protein sequence: CASSYSRGTGANVLTF.